The clone carrying this TCR beta chain was picked up a small number of times. Its antigen is currently unknown. The TCR alpha and TCR beta cDNA libraries, bearing sample barcodes and UMIs, were generated by 5'RACE using constant-segment primers. A single record per CDR3 protein comes from TCRdb applying MiXCR to the 5' RACE reads. The table has 470,000 or so distinct CDR3 sequences, around a quarter seen once. The CDR3 is 13 amino acids. The V and J ends lost 1 base and 7 bases respectively, with 10 bases between them. CDR1 is MNHNS, CDR2 SASEGT, per germline. This sample was included in a study of T-cell memory formation after mild COVID-19. Study-level background: Across donors, TCR clusters were largely donor specific. The study, taken as a whole, reports: CD4+ contracting clones were mainly CM and EM; CD8+ ones, EMRA.

The sample taken for sequencing was PBMCs or a T cell subset sorted from them (not recorded which). The clonotype comes from an adult woman who had mild COVID-19 (a few samples of this study predate the infection). Cell type and time point are not known. The rearrangement joins TRBV6-1 to TRBJ1-2, with D hard to call. CDR3 sequence (DNA): TGTGCCAGCAGTGAAGACTGGGTCCGTGGCTACACCTTC. Translating gives CASSEDWVRGYTF.